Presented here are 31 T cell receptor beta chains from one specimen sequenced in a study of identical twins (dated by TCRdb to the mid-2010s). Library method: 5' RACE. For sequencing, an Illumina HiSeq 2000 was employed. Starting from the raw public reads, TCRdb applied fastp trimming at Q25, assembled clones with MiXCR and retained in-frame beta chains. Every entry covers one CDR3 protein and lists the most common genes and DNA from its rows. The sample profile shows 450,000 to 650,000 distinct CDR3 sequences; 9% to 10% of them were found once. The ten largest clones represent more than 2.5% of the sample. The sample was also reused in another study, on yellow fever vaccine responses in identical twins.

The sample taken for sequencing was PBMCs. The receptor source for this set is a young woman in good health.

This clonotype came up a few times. CDR3 in amino acids: CSVTHGTTLNYGYTF. CDR3 coding DNA: TGCAGCGTGACCCACGGGACAACCCTTAACTATGGCTACACCTTC. This sequence joins TRBV29-1 and TRBJ1-2, with D tentatively TRBD1 (6 bases). Trimming stripped 6 bases from V and 1 base from J, with 18 bases between. Germline assignment: CDR1 SQVTM and CDR2 ANQGSEA. This CDR3 region has 15 residues.

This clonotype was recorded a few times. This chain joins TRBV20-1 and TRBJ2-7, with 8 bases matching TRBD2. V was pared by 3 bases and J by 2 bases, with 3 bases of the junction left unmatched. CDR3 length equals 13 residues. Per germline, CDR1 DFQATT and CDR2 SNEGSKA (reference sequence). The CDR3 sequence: CSARVAGTYEQYF. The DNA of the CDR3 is TGCAGTGCTAGGGTAGCGGGAACCTACGAGCAGTACTTC.

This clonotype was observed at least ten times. Here the CDR3 DNA reads TGTGCCAGCAGTAGGAGCTCTGGGGCCAACGTCCTGACTTTC. Its protein is CASSRSSGANVLTF. This chain uses TRBV12-3 or TRBV12-4 with TRBJ2-6; no reliable D call. V lost 5 bases and J lost 0, with 5 bases in between. The CDR3 is 14 amino acids.

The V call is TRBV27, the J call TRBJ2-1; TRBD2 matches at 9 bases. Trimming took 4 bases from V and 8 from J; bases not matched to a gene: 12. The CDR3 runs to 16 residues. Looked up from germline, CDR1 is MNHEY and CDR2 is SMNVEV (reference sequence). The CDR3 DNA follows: TGTGCCAGCAGTTCCTTAGCGGGAGTCCTGGTCTATGAGCAGTTCTTC. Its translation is CASSSLAGVLVYEQFF.

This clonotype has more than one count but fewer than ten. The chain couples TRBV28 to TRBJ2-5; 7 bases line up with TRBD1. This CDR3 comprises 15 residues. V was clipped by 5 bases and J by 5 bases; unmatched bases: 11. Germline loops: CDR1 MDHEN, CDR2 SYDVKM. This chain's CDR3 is CASSRQGVDRETQYF. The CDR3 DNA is TGTGCCAGCAGTCGACAGGGAGTGGATCGGGAGACCCAGTACTTC. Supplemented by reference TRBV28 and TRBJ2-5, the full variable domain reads DVKVTQSSRYLVKRTGEKVFLECVQDMDHENMFWYRQDPGLGLRLIYFSYDVKMKEKGDIPEGYSVSREKKERFSLILESASTNQTSMYLCASSRQGVDRETQYFGPGTRLLVL.

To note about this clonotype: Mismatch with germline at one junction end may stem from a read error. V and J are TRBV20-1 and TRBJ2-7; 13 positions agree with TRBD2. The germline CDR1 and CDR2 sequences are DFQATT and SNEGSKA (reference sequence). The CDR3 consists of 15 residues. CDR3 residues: CCAGLLAGGRGEQYF. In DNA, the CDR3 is TGCTGTGCTGGTTTACTAGCGGGAGGGCGGGGCGAGCAGTACTTC.

The CDR3: CASRPGTRETQYF. Here the CDR3 DNA reads TGTGCCAGCAGGCCCGGGACTAGGGAGACCCAGTACTTC. The chain is built from TRBV9 and TRBJ2-5, with 8 positions matching TRBD2. Trimming removed 5 bases from V and 5 bases from J; junction bases left unmatched: 5. This CDR3 comprises 13 residues. From germline, CDR1 is SGDLS and CDR2 YYNGEE.

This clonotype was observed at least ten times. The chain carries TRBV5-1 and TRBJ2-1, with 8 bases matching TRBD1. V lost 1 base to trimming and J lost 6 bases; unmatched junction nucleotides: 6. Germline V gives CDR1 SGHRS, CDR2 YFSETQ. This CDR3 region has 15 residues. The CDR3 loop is CASSLIGQGGNEQFF. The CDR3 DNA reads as TGCGCCAGCAGCTTGATAGGACAGGGAGGCAATGAGCAGTTCTTC.

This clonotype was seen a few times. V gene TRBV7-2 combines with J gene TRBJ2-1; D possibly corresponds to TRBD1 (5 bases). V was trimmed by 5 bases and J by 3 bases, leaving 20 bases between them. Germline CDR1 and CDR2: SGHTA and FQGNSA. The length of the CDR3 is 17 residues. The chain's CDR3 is CASSPQPTGFSYNEQFF. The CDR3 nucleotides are TGTGCCAGCAGCCCTCAACCTACAGGTTTCAGCTACAATGAGCAGTTCTTC.

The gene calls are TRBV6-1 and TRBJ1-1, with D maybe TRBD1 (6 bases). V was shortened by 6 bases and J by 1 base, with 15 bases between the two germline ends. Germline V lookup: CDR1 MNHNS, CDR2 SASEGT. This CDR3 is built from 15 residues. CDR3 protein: CASRGTGGPNTEAFF. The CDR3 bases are TGTGCCAGCAGGGGCACGGGGGGCCCGAACACTGAAGCTTTCTTT.

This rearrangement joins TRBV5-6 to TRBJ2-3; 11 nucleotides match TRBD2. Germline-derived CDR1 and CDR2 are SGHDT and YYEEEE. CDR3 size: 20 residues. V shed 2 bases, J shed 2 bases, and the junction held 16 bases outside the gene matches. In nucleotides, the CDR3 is TGTGCCAGCAGCTTTTGGCTAGGCCTAGCGGGAGGACATGCCACAGATACGCAGTATTTT. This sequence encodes CASSFWLGLAGGHATDTQYF. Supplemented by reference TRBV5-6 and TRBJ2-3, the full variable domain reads DAGVTQSPTHLIKTRGQQVTLRCSPKSGHDTVSWYQQALGQGPQFIFQYYEEEERQRGNFPDRFSGHQFPNYSSELNVNALLLGDSALYLCASSFWLGLAGGHATDTQYFGPGTRLTVL.

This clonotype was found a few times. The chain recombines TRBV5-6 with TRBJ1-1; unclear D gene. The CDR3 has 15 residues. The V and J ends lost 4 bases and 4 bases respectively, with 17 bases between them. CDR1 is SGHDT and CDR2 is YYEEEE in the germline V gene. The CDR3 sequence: CASSGKTDGGTEAFF. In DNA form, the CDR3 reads TGTGCCAGCAGCGGGAAAACGGATGGTGGCACTGAAGCTTTCTTT.

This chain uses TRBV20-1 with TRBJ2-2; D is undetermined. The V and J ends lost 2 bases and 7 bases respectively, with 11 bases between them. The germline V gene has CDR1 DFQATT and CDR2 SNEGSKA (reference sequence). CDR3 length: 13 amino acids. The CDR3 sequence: CSARSGRGGELFF. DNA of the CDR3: TGCAGTGCTAGAAGTGGACGTGGCGGGGAGCTGTTTTTT.

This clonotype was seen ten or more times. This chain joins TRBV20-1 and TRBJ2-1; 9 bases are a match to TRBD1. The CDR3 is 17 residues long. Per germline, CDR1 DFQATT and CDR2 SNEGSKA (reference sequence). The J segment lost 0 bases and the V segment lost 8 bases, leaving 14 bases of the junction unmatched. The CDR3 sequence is CSIPGQGTLSSYNEQFF. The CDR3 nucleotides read TGCAGTATACCGGGACAGGGCACTCTGAGCTCCTACAATGAGCAGTTCTTC.

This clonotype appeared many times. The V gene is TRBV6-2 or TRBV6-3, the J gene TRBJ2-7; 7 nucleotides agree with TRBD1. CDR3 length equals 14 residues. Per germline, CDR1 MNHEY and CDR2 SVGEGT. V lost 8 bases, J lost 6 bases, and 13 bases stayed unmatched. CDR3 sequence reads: CASASPGQISEQYF. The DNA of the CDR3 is TGTGCCAGCGCATCACCGGGACAGATATCCGAGCAGTACTTC.

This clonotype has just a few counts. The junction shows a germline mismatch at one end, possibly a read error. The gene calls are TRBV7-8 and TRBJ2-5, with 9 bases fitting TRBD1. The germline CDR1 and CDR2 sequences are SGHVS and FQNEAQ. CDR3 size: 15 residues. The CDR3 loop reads CASSLYAGTGSFGDF. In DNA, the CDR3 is TGTGCCAGCAGCTTATACGCCGGGACAGGGAGCTTCGGGGACTTC. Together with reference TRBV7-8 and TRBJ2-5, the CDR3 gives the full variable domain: GAGVSQSPRYKVAKRGQDVALRCDPISGHVSLFWYQQALGQGPEFLTYFQNEAQLDKSGLPSDRFFAERPEGSVSTLKIQRTQQEDSAVYLCASSLYAGTGSFGDFGPGTRLLVL.

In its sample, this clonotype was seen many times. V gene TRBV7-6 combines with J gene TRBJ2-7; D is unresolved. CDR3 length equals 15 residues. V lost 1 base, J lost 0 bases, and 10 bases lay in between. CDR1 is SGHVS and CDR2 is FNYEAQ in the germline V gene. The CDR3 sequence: CASSLEASHSYEQYF. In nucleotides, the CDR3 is TGTGCCAGCAGCTTAGAGGCCAGCCACTCCTACGAGCAGTACTTC.

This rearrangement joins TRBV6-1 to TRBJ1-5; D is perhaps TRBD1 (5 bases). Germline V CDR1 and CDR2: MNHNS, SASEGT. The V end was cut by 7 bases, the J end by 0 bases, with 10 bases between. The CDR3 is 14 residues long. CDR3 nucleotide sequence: TGTGCCAGCAAACAGGAGAATAGCAATCAGCCCCAGCATTTT. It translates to CASKQENSNQPQHF.

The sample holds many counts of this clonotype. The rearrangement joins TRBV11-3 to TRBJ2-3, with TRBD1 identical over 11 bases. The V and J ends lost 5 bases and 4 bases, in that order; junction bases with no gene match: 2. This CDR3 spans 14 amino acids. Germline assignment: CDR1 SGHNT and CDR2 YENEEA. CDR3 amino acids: CASSRDRGADTQYF. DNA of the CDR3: TGTGCCAGCAGCCGGGACAGGGGGGCAGATACGCAGTATTTT.

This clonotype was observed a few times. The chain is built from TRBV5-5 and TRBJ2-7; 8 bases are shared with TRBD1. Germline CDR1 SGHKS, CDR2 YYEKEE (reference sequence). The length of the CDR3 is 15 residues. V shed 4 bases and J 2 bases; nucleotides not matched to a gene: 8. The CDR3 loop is CASSGATGGTYEQYF. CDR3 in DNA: TGTGCCAGCAGCGGAGCAACAGGGGGGACCTACGAGCAGTACTTC.

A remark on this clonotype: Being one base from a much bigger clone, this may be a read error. CDR3 bases: TGCAGCGTTGTCGGCTTTCAGGTTCCTGAGCAGTTCTTC. The encoded protein is CSVVGFQVPEQFF. The rearrangement joins TRBV29-1 to TRBJ2-1; D ambiguous. The germline V and J ends were trimmed by 4 bases and 9 bases, with 16 bases remaining between them. Germline-derived CDR1 and CDR2 are SQVTM and ANQGSEA. The CDR3 loop spans 13 amino acids.

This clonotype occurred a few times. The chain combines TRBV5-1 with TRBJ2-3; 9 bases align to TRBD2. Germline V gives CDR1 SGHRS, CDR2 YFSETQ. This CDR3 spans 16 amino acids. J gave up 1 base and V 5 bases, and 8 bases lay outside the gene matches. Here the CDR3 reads CASRRRPSGGTDTQYF. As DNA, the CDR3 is TGCGCCAGCAGGAGGCGGCCTAGCGGGGGCACAGATACGCAGTATTTT.

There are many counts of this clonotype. The CDR3 sequence: CASSQEGTGLYEQYF. CDR3 in DNA: TGTGCCAGCAGCCAAGAAGGGACAGGGCTCTACGAGCAGTACTTC. This rearrangement joins TRBV3-1 to TRBJ2-7; 9 nucleotides match TRBD1. The V gene end was trimmed by 0 bases and the J gene end by 3 bases; junction bases not matched to a gene: 3. The germline CDR1 and CDR2 sequences are LGHDT and YNNKEL (reference sequence). The CDR3 totals 15 residues.

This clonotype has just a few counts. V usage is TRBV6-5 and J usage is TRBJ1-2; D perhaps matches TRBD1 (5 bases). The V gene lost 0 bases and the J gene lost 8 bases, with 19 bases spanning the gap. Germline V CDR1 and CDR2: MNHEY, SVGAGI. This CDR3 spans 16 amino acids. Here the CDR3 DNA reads TGTGCCAGCAGTTACTCGAAGGGCGGGGCGGCGGGGGGCTACACCTTC. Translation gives CASSYSKGGAAGGYTF.

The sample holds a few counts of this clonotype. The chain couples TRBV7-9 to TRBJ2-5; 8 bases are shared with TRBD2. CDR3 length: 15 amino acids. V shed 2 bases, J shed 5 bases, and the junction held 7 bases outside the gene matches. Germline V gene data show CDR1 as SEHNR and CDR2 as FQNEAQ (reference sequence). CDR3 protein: CASSLSGGALETQYF. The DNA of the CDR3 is TGTGCCAGCAGCTTATCCGGGGGGGCCCTGGAGACCCAGTACTTC.

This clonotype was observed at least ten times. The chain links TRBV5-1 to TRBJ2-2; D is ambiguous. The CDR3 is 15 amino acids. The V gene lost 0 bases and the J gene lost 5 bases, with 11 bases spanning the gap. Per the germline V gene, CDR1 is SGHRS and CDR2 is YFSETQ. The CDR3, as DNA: TGCGCCAGCAGCTTGGAGGCATTATATACCGGGGAGCTGTTTTTT. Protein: CASSLEALYTGELFF.

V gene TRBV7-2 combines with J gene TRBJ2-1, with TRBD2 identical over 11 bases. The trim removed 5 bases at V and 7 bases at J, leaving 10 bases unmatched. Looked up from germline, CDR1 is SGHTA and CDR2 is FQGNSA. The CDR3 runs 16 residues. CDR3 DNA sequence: TGTGCCAGCAGCCCCACACTAGCGGGAGTTTGGAATGAGCAGTTCTTC. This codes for CASSPTLAGVWNEQFF. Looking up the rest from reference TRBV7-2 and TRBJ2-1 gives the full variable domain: GAGVSQSPSNKVTEKGKDVELRCDPISGHTALYWYRQSLGQGLEFLIYFQGNSAPDKSGLPSDRFSAERTGGSVSTLTIQRTQQEDSAVYLCASSPTLAGVWNEQFFGPGTRLTVL.

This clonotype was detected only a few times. CDR3 coding DNA: TGTGCCAGCAGCTTGGCCTCCCTAGCGGGGGGGGAGCTGTTTTTT. This translates into CASSLASLAGGELFF. The chain combines TRBV5-6 with TRBJ2-2; 9 bases align to TRBD2. CDR3 length: 15 amino acids. V dropped 0 bases and J dropped 8; count of bases not matched to a gene: 5. CDR1 and CDR2 from the germline V gene are SGHDT and YYEEEE.

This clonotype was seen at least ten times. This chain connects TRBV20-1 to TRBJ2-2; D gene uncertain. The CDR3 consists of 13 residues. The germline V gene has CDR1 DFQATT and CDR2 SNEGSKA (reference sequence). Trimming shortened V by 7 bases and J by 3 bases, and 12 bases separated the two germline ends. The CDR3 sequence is CSVGPSYTGELFF. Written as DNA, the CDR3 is TGCAGTGTCGGCCCTTCTTACACCGGGGAGCTGTTTTTT.

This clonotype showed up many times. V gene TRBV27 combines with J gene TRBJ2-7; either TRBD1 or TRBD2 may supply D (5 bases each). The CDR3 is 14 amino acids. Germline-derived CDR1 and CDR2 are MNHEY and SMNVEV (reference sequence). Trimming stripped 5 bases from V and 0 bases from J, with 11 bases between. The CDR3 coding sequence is TGTGCCAGCAGTCCGGCAGGGAGCTCCTACGAGCAGTACTTC. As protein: CASSPAGSSYEQYF.

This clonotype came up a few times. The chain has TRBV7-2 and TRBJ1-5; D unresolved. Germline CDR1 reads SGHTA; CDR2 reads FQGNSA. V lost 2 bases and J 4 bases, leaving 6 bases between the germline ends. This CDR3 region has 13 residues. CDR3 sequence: CASSLKGNQPQHF. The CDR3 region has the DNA TGTGCCAGCAGCTTAAAGGGTAATCAGCCCCAGCATTTT.